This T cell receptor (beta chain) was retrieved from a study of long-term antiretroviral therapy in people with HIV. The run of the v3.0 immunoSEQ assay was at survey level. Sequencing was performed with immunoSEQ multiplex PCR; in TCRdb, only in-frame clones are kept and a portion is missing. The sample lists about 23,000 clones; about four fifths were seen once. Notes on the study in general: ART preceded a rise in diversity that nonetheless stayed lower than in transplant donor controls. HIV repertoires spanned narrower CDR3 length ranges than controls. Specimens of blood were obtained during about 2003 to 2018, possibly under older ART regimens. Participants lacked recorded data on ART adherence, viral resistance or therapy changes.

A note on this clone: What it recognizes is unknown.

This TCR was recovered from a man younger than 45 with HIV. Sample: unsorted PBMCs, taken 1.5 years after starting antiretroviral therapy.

The CDR3 spells CASSQGGGTDTQYF. In nucleotides, the CDR3 is TGCGCCAGCAGCCAAGGGGGGGGGACAGATACGCAGTATTTT. The chain carries TRBV4-1 and TRBJ2-3; 7 bases align to TRBD2. Per the germline V gene, CDR1 is MGHRA and CDR2 is YSYEKL. Trimming removed 1 base from V and 3 bases from J; junction bases left unmatched: 1. This CDR3 contains 14 residues.